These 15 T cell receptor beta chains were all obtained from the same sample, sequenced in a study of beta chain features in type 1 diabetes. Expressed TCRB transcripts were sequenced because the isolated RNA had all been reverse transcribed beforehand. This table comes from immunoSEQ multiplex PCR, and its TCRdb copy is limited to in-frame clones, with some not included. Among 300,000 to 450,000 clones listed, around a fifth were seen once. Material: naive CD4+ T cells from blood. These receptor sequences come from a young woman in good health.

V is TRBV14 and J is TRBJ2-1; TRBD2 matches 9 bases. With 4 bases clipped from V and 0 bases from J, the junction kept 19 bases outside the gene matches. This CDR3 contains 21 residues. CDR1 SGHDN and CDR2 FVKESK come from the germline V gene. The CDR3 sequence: CASSRSFGGTSQKSSYNEQFF. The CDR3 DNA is TGTGCCAGCAGCCGGTCATTCGGGGGGACTAGCCAAAAGAGCTCCTACAATGAGCAGTTCTTC.

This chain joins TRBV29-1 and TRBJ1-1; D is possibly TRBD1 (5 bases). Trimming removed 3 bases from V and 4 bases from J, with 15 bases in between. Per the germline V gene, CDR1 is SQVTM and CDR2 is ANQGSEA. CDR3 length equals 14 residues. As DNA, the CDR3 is TGCAGCGTTGACGGGGGACCTGAGATCACTGAAGCTTTCTTT. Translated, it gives CSVDGGPEITEAFF.

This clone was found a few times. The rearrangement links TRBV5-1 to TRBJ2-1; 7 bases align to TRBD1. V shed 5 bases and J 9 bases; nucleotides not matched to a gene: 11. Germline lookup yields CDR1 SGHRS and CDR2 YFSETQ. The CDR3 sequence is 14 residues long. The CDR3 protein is CASRPATGNPEQFF. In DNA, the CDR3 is TGCGCCAGCAGGCCCGCGACAGGGAACCCTGAGCAGTTCTTC. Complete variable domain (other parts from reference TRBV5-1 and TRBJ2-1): KAGVTQTPRYLIKTRGQQVTLSCSPISGHRSVSWYQQTPGQGLQFLFEYFSETQRNKGNFPGRFSGRQFSNSRSEMNVSTLELGDSALYLCASRPATGNPEQFFGPGTRLTVL.

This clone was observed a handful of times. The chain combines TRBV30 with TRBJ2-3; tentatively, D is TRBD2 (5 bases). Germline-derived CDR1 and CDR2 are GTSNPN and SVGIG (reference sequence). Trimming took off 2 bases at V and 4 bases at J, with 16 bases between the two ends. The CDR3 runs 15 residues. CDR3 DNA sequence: TGTGCCTGGAGTTCACCCCGCGGTAGCGCAGATACGCAGTATTTT. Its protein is CAWSSPRGSADTQYF.

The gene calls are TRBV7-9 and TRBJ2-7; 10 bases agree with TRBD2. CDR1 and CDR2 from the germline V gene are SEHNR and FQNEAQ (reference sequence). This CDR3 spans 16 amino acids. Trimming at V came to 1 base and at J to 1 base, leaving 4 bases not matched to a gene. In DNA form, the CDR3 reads TGTGCCAGCAGCTTAGGCGCTAGCGGGAGTTCCTACGAGCAGTACTTC. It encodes CASSLGASGSSYEQYF.

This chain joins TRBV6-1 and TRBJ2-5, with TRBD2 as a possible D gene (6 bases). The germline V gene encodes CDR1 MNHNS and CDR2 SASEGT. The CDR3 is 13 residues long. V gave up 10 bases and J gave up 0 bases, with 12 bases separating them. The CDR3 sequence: CATPGLNQETQYF. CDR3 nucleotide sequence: TGTGCCACCCCGGGACTCAACCAAGAGACCCAGTACTTC.

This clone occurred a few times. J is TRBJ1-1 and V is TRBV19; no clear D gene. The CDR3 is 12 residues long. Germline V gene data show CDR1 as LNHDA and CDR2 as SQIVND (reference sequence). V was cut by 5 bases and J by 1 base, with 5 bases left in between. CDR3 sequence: CASSFRNTEAFF. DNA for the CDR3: TGTGCCAGTAGTTTCAGGAACACTGAAGCTTTCTTT.

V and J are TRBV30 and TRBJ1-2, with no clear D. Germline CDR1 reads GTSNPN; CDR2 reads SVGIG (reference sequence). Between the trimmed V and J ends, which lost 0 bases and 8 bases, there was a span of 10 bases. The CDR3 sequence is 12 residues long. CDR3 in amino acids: CAWSVVLEGYTF. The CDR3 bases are TGTGCCTGGAGTGTAGTGTTAGAGGGCTACACCTTC.

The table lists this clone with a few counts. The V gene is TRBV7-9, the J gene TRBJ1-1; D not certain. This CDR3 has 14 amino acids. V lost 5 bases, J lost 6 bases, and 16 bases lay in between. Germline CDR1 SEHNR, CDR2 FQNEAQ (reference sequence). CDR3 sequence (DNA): TGTGCCAGCAGCCCTGGCGGGAGTGGGGCTGAAGCTTTCTTT. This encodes CASSPGGSGAEAFF.

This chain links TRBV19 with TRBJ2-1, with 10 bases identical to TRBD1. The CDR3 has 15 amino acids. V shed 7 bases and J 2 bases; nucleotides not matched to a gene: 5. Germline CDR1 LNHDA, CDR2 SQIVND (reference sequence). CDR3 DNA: TGTGCCAGTACTAGGACAGGGGGGACCTACAATGAGCAGTTCTTC. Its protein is CASTRTGGTYNEQFF.

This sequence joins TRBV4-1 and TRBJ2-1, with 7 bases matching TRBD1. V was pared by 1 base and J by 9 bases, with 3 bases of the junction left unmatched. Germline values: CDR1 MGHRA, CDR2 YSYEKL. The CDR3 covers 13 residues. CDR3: CASSQVPGGEQFF. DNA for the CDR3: TGCGCCAGCAGCCAAGTACCAGGGGGTGAGCAGTTCTTC.

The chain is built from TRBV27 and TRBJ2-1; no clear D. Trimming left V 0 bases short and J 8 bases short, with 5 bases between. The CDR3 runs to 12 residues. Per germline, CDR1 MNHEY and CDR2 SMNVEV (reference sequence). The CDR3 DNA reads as TGTGCCAGCAGTTTATCCCGTTATGAGCAGTTCTTC. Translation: CASSLSRYEQFF.

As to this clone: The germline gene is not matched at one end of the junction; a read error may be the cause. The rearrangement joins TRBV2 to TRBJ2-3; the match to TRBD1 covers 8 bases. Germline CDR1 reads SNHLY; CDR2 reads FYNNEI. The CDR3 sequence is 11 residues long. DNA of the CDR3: TGTGCCAGCAGTGGGGCCAGGGGGCCCCATTTT. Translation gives CASSGARGPHF.

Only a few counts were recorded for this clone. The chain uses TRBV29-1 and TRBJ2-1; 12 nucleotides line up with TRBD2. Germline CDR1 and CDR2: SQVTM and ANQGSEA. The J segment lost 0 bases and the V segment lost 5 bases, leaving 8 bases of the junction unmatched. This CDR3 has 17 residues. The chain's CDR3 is CSVPGTSGYSSYNEQFF. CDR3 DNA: TGCAGCGTTCCCGGGACTAGCGGGTATAGCTCCTACAATGAGCAGTTCTTC.

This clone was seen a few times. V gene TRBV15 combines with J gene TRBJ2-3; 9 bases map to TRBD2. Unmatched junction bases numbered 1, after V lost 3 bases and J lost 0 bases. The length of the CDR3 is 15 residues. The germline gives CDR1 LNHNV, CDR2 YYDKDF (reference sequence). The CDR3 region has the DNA TGTGCCACCAGCAGGACTAGCGGCAGCACAGATACGCAGTATTTT. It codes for CATSRTSGSTDTQYF. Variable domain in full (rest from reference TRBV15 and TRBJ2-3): DAMVIQNPRYQVTQFGKPVTLSCSQTLNHNVMYWYQQKSSQAPKLLFHYYDKDFNNEADTPDNFQSRRPNTSFCFLDIRSPGLGDTAMYLCATSRTSGSTDTQYFGPGTRLTVL.